These 15 T cell receptor beta chains were sequenced from one sample in a study of cytomegalovirus exposure and HLA in healthy donors. Use of 60 Vbeta and 13 Jbeta primers characterized the PCR. Sequencing was performed with immunoSEQ multiplex PCR; in TCRdb, only in-frame clones are kept and a portion is missing. The table records some 150,000 clones, approximately 74% of them present only once. Sequencing was done on a sample of PBMCs. These TCRs come from a man aged 18 to 30 in good health and CMV-seronegative.

The V gene is TRBV28, the J gene TRBJ1-1; D might be TRBD1 (5 bases). There are 14 residues in the CDR3. Germline CDR1 is MDHEN and CDR2 is SYDVKM. Deletions cut 5 bases from V and 4 bases from J, with 14 bases between. The CDR3 DNA follows: TGTGCCAGCAGTCCGTTTAGGGGAATCACTGAAGCTTTCTTT. Encoded protein: CASSPFRGITEAFF.

This clone was observed a handful of times. The chain employs TRBV30 and TRBJ1-2; 7 nucleotides match TRBD1. Germline CDR1 GTSNPN, CDR2 SVGIG (reference sequence). The length of the CDR3 is 15 residues. V was pared by 4 bases and J by 0 bases, with 8 bases of the junction left unmatched. The chain's CDR3 is CAWISGDRANYGYTF. The CDR3 bases are TGTGCCTGGATATCTGGTGACAGGGCTAACTATGGCTACACCTTC.

Here the CDR3 DNA reads TGTGCCAGCAGTTCCGGCTACAGGGGGAATCAGCCCCAGCATTTT. Encoded protein: CASSSGYRGNQPQHF. The genes are TRBV28 and TRBJ1-5; 8 nucleotides match TRBD1. The CDR3 extends over 15 amino acids. The germline CDR1 and CDR2 sequences are MDHEN and SYDVKM. The junction had 6 bases not matched to a gene; V was cut back by 4 bases and J by 4 bases.

This clone has just a few counts. The chain uses TRBV18 and TRBJ1-5; TRBD1 agrees at 9 bases. V shed 3 bases and J 7 bases; nucleotides not matched to a gene: 7. The CDR3 sequence is 15 residues long. Germline-derived CDR1 and CDR2 are KGHSH and LQKENI. The CDR3 region has the DNA TGTGCCAGCTCACCCGTCCCGGGACAGGGACAGCCCCAGCATTTT. Protein: CASSPVPGQGQPQHF. The full variable domain, its missing parts supplied by reference TRBV18 and TRBJ1-5, is NAGVMQNPRHLVRRRGQEARLRCSPMKGHSHVYWYRQLPEEGLKFMVYLQKENIIDESGMPKERFSAEFPKEGPSILRIQQVVRGDSAAYFCASSPVPGQGQPQHFGDGTRLSIL.

V is TRBV19 and J is TRBJ1-2, with D possibly matching TRBD1 (6 bases). The germline CDR1 and CDR2 sequences are LNHDA and SQIVND (reference sequence). The CDR3 totals 15 residues. Between the trimmed V and J ends, which lost 1 base and 5 bases, there was a span of 14 bases. CDR3 amino acids: CASSIAGTPYYGYTF. CDR3 nucleotide sequence: TGTGCCAGTAGTATAGCCGGGACACCCTATTATGGCTACACCTTC.

This rearrangement joins TRBV27 to TRBJ2-1; D possibly corresponds to TRBD2 (6 bases). Germline loops: CDR1 MNHEY, CDR2 SMNVEV (reference sequence). The CDR3 consists of 14 residues. Trimming left V 3 bases short and J 9 bases short, with 15 bases between. The CDR3 DNA sequence: TGTGCCAGCAGTTTCGGTGGGGCGCGGGGTGAGCAGTTCTTC. Encoded protein: CASSFGGARGEQFF.

The genes are TRBV5-1 and TRBJ2-7, with TRBD1 matching over 9 bases. Germline CDR1 SGHRS, CDR2 YFSETQ. The CDR3 runs 13 residues. With V trimmed by 2 bases and J by 6 bases, 3 bases remained unmatched. The CDR3 region is CASSLGTGSEQYV. CDR3 in DNA: TGCGCCAGCAGCTTAGGGACAGGGAGCGAGCAGTACGTC.

This chain joins TRBV5-4 and TRBJ1-4, with 7 bases aligning to TRBD1. CDR1 and CDR2 (germline): SGHNT, YYREEE (reference sequence). V shed 3 bases and J 5 bases; nucleotides not matched to a gene: 7. The CDR3 consists of 15 residues. CDR3 in amino acids: CASSSGDRLNEKLFF. As DNA, the CDR3 is TGTGCCAGCAGCTCGGGGGACAGACTAAATGAAAAACTGTTTTTT.

The CDR3 is CASSPDRGRTEAFF. Written as DNA, the CDR3 is TGTGCCAGCAGCCCGGACAGGGGGCGCACTGAAGCTTTCTTT. This chain uses TRBV9 with TRBJ1-1; 11 nucleotides agree with TRBD1. The germline V gene has CDR1 SGDLS and CDR2 YYNGEE. J was trimmed by 4 bases and V by 4 bases; bases with no gene match: 3. CDR3 length: 14 amino acids.

The genes are TRBV10-3 and TRBJ2-1; 14 bases line up with TRBD2. The CDR3 runs 16 residues. Germline loops: CDR1 ENHRY, CDR2 SYGVKD. V dropped 3 bases and J dropped 9; count of bases not matched to a gene: 7. CDR3 bases: TGTGCCATCAGTGAAGGGGGGACTAGCGGGGGTGGTGAGCAGTTCTTC. This codes for CAISEGGTSGGGEQFF.

This clone was picked up a small number of times. The chain combines TRBV11-1 with TRBJ1-2; the match to TRBD1 covers 10 bases. Trimming at V came to 2 bases and at J to 4 bases, leaving 7 bases not matched to a gene. This CDR3 spans 16 amino acids. Looked up from germline, CDR1 is SGHAT and CDR2 is FQDESV (reference sequence). As DNA, the CDR3 is TGTGCCAGCAGCTTATCCCGGGACAGGGGCTTCTATGGCTACACCTTC. Translating it yields CASSLSRDRGFYGYTF.

The V gene is TRBV7-9, the J gene TRBJ1-3, with a tentative D call TRBD1 (6 bases). From germline, CDR1 is SEHNR and CDR2 FQNEAQ (reference sequence). Trimming left V 5 bases short and J 0 bases short, with 20 bases between. The CDR3 has 18 residues. Written as DNA, the CDR3 is TGTGCCAGCAGCCCGGATTGGGACACACTCATCTCTGGAAACACCATATATTTT. Amino acids: CASSPDWDTLISGNTIYF.

This chain uses TRBV27 with TRBJ1-2; no clear D gene. V was trimmed by 1 base and J by 5 bases, leaving 14 bases between them. This CDR3 has 15 residues. Germline V gene lookup returns CDR1 MNHEY and CDR2 SMNVEV (reference sequence). The CDR3 region is CASSLFAGGQYGYTF. The CDR3 DNA reads as TGTGCCAGCAGTTTATTTGCGGGAGGGCAATATGGCTACACCTTC.

The CDR3 coding sequence is TGTGCCAGCAGCTTAGAGACAGGGGTGGGTTCACCCCTCCACTTT. Translated: CASSLETGVGSPLHF. The gene calls are TRBV7-2 and TRBJ1-6; 8 nucleotides line up with TRBD1. This CDR3 comprises 15 residues. Germline V gives CDR1 SGHTA, CDR2 FQGNSA. Trimming removed 1 base from V and 9 bases from J; junction bases left unmatched: 5.

The V gene is TRBV2, the J gene TRBJ2-5; 7 bases align to TRBD2. The CDR3 is 14 amino acids. Losses at the gene ends were 3 bases for V and 4 bases for J; bases not matched to a gene: 5. Germline V gene sequence: CDR1 SNHLY, CDR2 FYNNEI. CDR3 sequence (DNA): TGTGCCAGCAGTGATAGAGGCGGGGGAGAGACCCAGTACTTC. It is translated as CASSDRGGGETQYF.